A selection of T cell receptor beta chains follows, all from one sample in a study of cytomegalovirus exposure and HLA in healthy donors. The repertoire was sequenced with immunoSEQ multiplex PCR; TCRdb's copy has only in-frame clones and lacks some. The repertoire holds approximately 170,000 clones, with approximately 82% as singletons. The sample taken for sequencing was PBMCs. These receptor sequences come from a male donor in good health and CMV-seronegative. The CDR3 runs from the conserved cysteine through the conserved F or W. The D gene is left open where the match is weak. Clone sizes are given selectively: once, few, many, or a class where the clone is expanded.

abundance	v_gene	d_gene	j_gene	CDR3aa	CDR3nt
NA	TRBV20-1	NA	TRBJ2-3	CSMDSTYTQYF	TGCAGTATGGACTCCACCTATACGCAGTATTTT
NA	TRBV5-1	NA	TRBJ2-1	CASSSRNIQGNEQFF	TGCGCCAGCAGCTCTCGAAATATACAGGGTAATGAGCAGTTCTTC
NA	TRBV7-6	TRBD2	TRBJ2-3	CASSLRGLAGESDTQYF	TGTGCCAGCAGCTTAAGGGGACTAGCGGGAGAATCAGATACGCAGTATTTT
NA	TRBV5-1	TRBD2	TRBJ2-7	CASSSSGGSSYEQYF	TGCGCCAGCAGCTCGAGCGGGGGGTCGTCCTACGAGCAGTACTTC
NA	TRBV9	NA	TRBJ1-6	CASSARSGSDNSPLHF	TGTGCCAGCAGCGCCCGCTCAGGATCCGATAATTCACCCCTCCACTTT
NA	TRBV21-1	NA	TRBJ2-5	CASSKSTGLAGGKETQYF	TGTGCCAGCAGCAAATCCACAGGACTAGCGGGAGGGAAAGAGACCCAGTACTTC
NA	TRBV2	NA	TRBJ2-7	CASSPQGGEQYF	TGTGCCAGCAGTCCACAGGGCGGGGAGCAGTACTTC
few	TRBV7-9	TRBD1	TRBJ1-1	CASSLVSGGTEAFF	TGTGCCAGCAGCTTAGTGTCAGGGGGGACTGAAGCTTTCTTT
NA	TRBV5-5	NA	TRBJ1-1	CASRRSPNTEAFF	TGTGCCAGCAGAAGAAGCCCGAACACTGAAGCTTTCTTT
NA	TRBV7-7	TRBD1	TRBJ2-3	CASSPRTGGPDTQYF	TGTGCCAGCAGCCCAAGGACAGGGGGACCAGATACGCAGTATTTT
few	TRBV12-5	TRBD1	TRBJ1-1	CASGVRGQDAFF	TGTGCTAGTGGCGTCAGGGGGCAGGACGCTTTCTTT
NA	TRBV6-6	NA	TRBJ1-4	CASSYSGKKLFF	TGTGCCAGCAGTTACTCGGGCAAAAAACTGTTTTTT
NA	TRBV9	NA	TRBJ2-1	CASSANNEQFF	TGTGCCAGCAGCGCAAACAATGAGCAGTTCTTC
NA	TRBV6-6	NA	TRBJ2-5	CASRAPRGGSQETQYF	TGTGCCAGCAGGGCCCCCCGGGGAGGTAGCCAAGAGACCCAGTACTTC
NA	TRBV28	TRBD1	TRBJ1-1	CASSPHTGGTEAFF	TGTGCCAGCAGTCCGCATACAGGGGGGACTGAAGCTTTCTTT
NA	TRBV11-2	NA	TRBJ2-1	CASSPQGINEQFF	TGTGCCAGCAGCCCACAGGGAATCAATGAGCAGTTCTTC
NA	TRBV18	NA	TRBJ1-2	CASSPGQSPGGYTF	TGTGCCAGCTCACCAGGCCAGTCTCCCGGGGGCTACACCTTC
NA	TRBV27	TRBD1	TRBJ2-7	CASSLYRGRTNSYEQYF	TGTGCCAGCAGCCTATACAGGGGCCGTACGAACTCCTACGAGCAGTACTTC
NA	TRBV7-9	TRBD1	TRBJ1-3	CASSPRTGPGNTIYF	TGTGCCAGCAGCCCTAGGACAGGGCCTGGAAACACCATATATTTT
NA	TRBV9	TRBD2	TRBJ2-1	CASSLSGNEHYEQFF	TGTGCCAGCAGCCTTAGCGGGAACGAACACTATGAGCAGTTCTTC